Each of the 24 T cell receptor beta chains below was sequenced from the same sample in a study of TIL therapy for anti-PD-1-resistant metastatic lung cancer. The immunoSEQ assay was v3. The method was immunoSEQ multiplex PCR; TCRdb's version includes in-frame clones alone and lacks a portion of them. The sample lists more than 20,000 clones, around 70% occurring once. Stated time point: pre-treatment sample, taken before nivolumab and TIL therapy. Tumor tissue came from excised metastases, mostly pleural nodules or supraclavicular lymph nodes. Sequencing used tumor tissue, obtained at baseline. These receptors were obtained from a person aged 25-85 years with non-small cell lung cancer.

This clone was recorded once. V and J are TRBV4-2 and TRBJ2-4; the D is unclear. The length of the CDR3 is 15 residues. The ends were cut back, 0 bases at V and 6 bases at J, with 12 bases in the middle. CDR1 is LGHNA, CDR2 YNFKEQ, per germline. Here the CDR3 reads CASSQDKAPLNIQYF. CDR3 DNA: TGTGCCAGCAGCCAAGATAAAGCTCCATTAAACATTCAGTACTTC.

This chain links TRBV6-5 with TRBJ2-3, with D uncertain. V lost 7 bases and J lost 0, with 8 bases in between. CDR1 and CDR2 (germline): MNHEY, SVGAGI. CDR3 length: 13 residues. CDR3 coding DNA: TGTGCCAGCACCCTTACTAGCACAGATACGCAGTATTTT. Residues: CASTLTSTDTQYF.

The chain carries TRBV6-5 and TRBJ2-1, with TRBD1 identical over 9 bases. Germline V gene sequence: CDR1 MNHEY, CDR2 SVGAGI. This CDR3 is 16 amino acids long. V dropped 0 bases and J dropped 5; count of bases not matched to a gene: 5. The CDR3 is CASSYSTDRGHNEQFF. The CDR3 DNA reads TGTGCCAGCAGTTACTCGACGGACAGGGGTCACAATGAGCAGTTCTTC.

The chain links TRBV5-4 to TRBJ2-5, with 7 bases identical to TRBD1. Germline values: CDR1 SGHNT, CDR2 YYREEE (reference sequence). The CDR3 is made up of 14 amino acids. V lost 4 bases to trimming and J lost 5 bases; unmatched junction nucleotides: 8. CDR3 nucleotides: TGTGCCAGCAGCCAAGGGGGCGTCGGGGAGACCCAGTACTTC. Translated, it gives CASSQGGVGETQYF.

This clone showed up just once. The V gene is TRBV6-6, the J gene TRBJ2-5, with a possible D match to TRBD1 (6 bases). This CDR3 region has 13 residues. CDR1 and CDR2 from the germline V gene are MNHNY and SVGAGI (reference sequence). V lost 5 bases and J lost 2, with 9 bases in between. The CDR3 is CASSRTVQETQYF. The DNA for the CDR3 is TGTGCCAGCAGTCGGACAGTACAAGAGACCCAGTACTTC.

The J gene is TRBJ2-3, the V gene TRBV7-2, with D possibly TRBD2 on 6 matching bases. The CDR3 contains 14 residues. V shed 3 bases and J shed 1 base, with 8 bases lying between them. Germline V gene data show CDR1 as SGHTA and CDR2 as FQGNSA. The CDR3 region is CASSLAGRTDTQYF. Written as DNA, the CDR3 is TGTGCCAGCAGCTTGGCGGGGCGCACAGATACGCAGTATTTT.

This chain connects TRBV7-2 to TRBJ1-4; 9 positions agree with TRBD1. Germline V lookup: CDR1 SGHTA, CDR2 FQGNSA. The junction had 5 bases not matched to a gene; V was cut back by 2 bases and J by 4 bases. The CDR3 is 16 amino acids. CDR3 sequence: CASSLQLGQGNEKLFF. As DNA, the CDR3 is TGTGCCAGCAGCTTACAGTTGGGACAGGGTAATGAAAAACTGTTTTTT.

This clone came up a few times. The chain carries TRBV7-9 and TRBJ1-6, with D hard to call. The germline V and J ends were trimmed by 5 bases and 7 bases, with 6 bases remaining between them. The CDR3 length is 12 residues. Germline CDR1 is SEHNR and CDR2 is FQNEAQ (reference sequence). The CDR3 loop is CASSRENSPLHF. CDR3 in DNA: TGTGCCAGCAGCCGCGAGAATTCACCCCTCCACTTT.

CDR3 nucleotide sequence: TGTGCCACTGAAACCCGACAGGGAAGCTATGGCTACACCTTC. Amino acid sequence: CATETRQGSYGYTF. The chain joins TRBV6-4 to TRBJ1-2, with 7 bases identical to TRBD1. J was trimmed by 4 bases and V by 10 bases; bases with no gene match: 12. This CDR3 is 14 amino acids long. Per germline, CDR1 MRHNA and CDR2 SNTAGT.

The J gene is TRBJ1-1, the V gene TRBV4-1, with D possibly matching TRBD1 (6 bases). V lost 6 bases, J lost 2 bases, and 10 bases lay in between. Germline assignment: CDR1 MGHRA and CDR2 YSYEKL. This CDR3 is built from 13 residues. The CDR3 here is CASRQGSNTEAFF. CDR3 bases: TGCGCCAGCAGACAGGGTAGCAACACTGAAGCTTTCTTT.

The V and J genes are TRBV11-3 and TRBJ2-1; 7 nucleotides agree with TRBD2. The germline V gene has CDR1 SGHNT and CDR2 YENEEA. V gave up 1 base and J gave up 7 bases; unmatched junction bases: 4. This CDR3 has 14 amino acids. The DNA of the CDR3 is TGTGCCAGCAGCTTAGGGGGGAGGGTAAATGAGCAGTTCTTC. This codes for CASSLGGRVNEQFF.

The rearrangement joins TRBV5-6 to TRBJ2-1; 12 positions match TRBD2. V lost 1 base and J lost 8; bases outside the gene matches: 7. CDR3 size: 16 residues. CDR1 and CDR2 (germline): SGHDT, YYEEEE. The CDR3 nucleotides read TGTGCCAGCAGCTTGCCGGCTAGCGGGGGGGTGGATGAGCAGTTCTTC. It codes for CASSLPASGGVDEQFF.

The CDR3 spells CASSLESGGAPTRPQFF. DNA of the CDR3: TGTGCCAGCAGCCTCGAGAGTGGGGGGGCCCCCACCCGACCCCAGTTCTTC. The chain couples TRBV5-6 to TRBJ2-1; D may be TRBD2 (7 bases). The V gene lost 4 bases and the J gene lost 13 bases, with 30 bases spanning the gap. The CDR3 totals 17 residues. Germline CDR1 is SGHDT and CDR2 is YYEEEE.

The chain links TRBV7-9 to TRBJ1-2; TRBD1 matches at 7 bases. CDR3 length equals 14 residues. With V trimmed by 5 bases and J by 5 bases, 8 bases remained unmatched. In germline, CDR1 is SEHNR, CDR2 FQNEAQ (reference sequence). The CDR3 protein is CASSPRTGTYGYTF. Here the CDR3 DNA reads TGTGCCAGCAGCCCCAGGACAGGAACTTATGGCTACACCTTC.

The chain joins TRBV5-1 to TRBJ2-5; D is uncertain. CDR1 is SGHRS and CDR2 is YFSETQ in the germline V gene. There are 15 residues in the CDR3. V shed 2 bases and J shed 2 bases, with 13 bases lying between them. CDR3 protein: CASSLTWTGQETQYF. As DNA, the CDR3 is TGCGCCAGCAGCTTAACCTGGACGGGTCAAGAGACCCAGTACTTC.

The chain joins TRBV30 to TRBJ2-1; a possible D gene is TRBD2 (5 bases). The CDR3 extends over 12 amino acids. The germline gives CDR1 GTSNPN, CDR2 SVGIG (reference sequence). V shed 4 bases and J shed 7 bases, with 11 bases lying between them. The CDR3 loop is CAWKPGFNEQFF. The CDR3 DNA is TGTGCCTGGAAACCGGGGTTTAATGAGCAGTTCTTC.

This clone has a handful of counts. The V gene is TRBV7-9, the J gene TRBJ1-2, with a weak D call TRBD1 (5 bases). Looked up from germline, CDR1 is SEHNR and CDR2 is FQNEAQ (reference sequence). The V end was cut by 3 bases, the J end by 5 bases, with 22 bases between. The CDR3 runs 17 residues. DNA for the CDR3: TGTGCCAGCAGCTTGGGGACTAAGTGGAACTCTGAGTATGGCTACACCTTC. It yields the protein CASSLGTKWNSEYGYTF.

The genes are TRBV10-2 and TRBJ2-3, with 7 bases aligning to TRBD2. V dropped 8 bases and J dropped 6; count of bases not matched to a gene: 14. The germline gives CDR1 WSHSY, CDR2 SAAADI. CDR3 length equals 15 residues. CDR3 loop: CASGLRGDTRDTQYF. DNA of the CDR3: TGCGCCAGCGGACTCCGGGGGGATACCCGGGATACGCAGTATTTT.

The chain has TRBV19 and TRBJ2-6; no firm D call. The CDR3 covers 17 residues. Germline CDR1 is LNHDA and CDR2 is SQIVND (reference sequence). Trimming stripped 5 bases from V and 2 bases from J, with 16 bases between. The CDR3 nucleotides read TGTGCCAGTAGTTTGACGGGTCTGCTTCCTGGGGCCAACGTCCTGACTTTC. Encoded protein: CASSLTGLLPGANVLTF. Filled out from reference TRBV19 and TRBJ2-6, the complete variable domain reads DGGITQSPKYLFRKEGQNVTLSCEQNLNHDAMYWYRQDPGQGLRLIYYSQIVNDFQKGDIAEGYSVSREKKESFPLTVTSAQKNPTAFYLCASSLTGLLPGANVLTFGAGSRLTVL.

The rearrangement uses TRBV5-6 and TRBJ2-5; tentative D call: TRBD1 (6 bases). V lost 5 bases and J 4 bases, leaving 12 bases between the germline ends. The germline CDR1 and CDR2 sequences are SGHDT and YYEEEE. This CDR3 spans 13 amino acids. The CDR3 reads CASSLTGRETQYF. The CDR3 coding sequence is TGTGCCAGCAGTTTGACAGGTAGAGAGACCCAGTACTTC.

J is TRBJ2-1 and V is TRBV2; D is perhaps TRBD1 (6 bases). Per the germline V gene, CDR1 is SNHLY and CDR2 is FYNNEI. Trimming took 7 bases from V and 5 from J, leaving 12 bases between them. The CDR3 is made up of 13 amino acids. CDR3 loop: CASKYTGNNEQFF. The CDR3 DNA sequence: TGTGCCAGCAAGTACACAGGGAACAATGAGCAGTTCTTC.

The gene calls are TRBV4-3 and TRBJ2-1; TRBD1 aligns across 9 bases. Germline values: CDR1 LGHNA, CDR2 YSLEER. The ends lost 0 bases at V and 7 bases at J; junction bases unmatched: 10. CDR3 length equals 17 residues. In nucleotides, the CDR3 is TGCGCCAGCAGCCAAGAGAACCCGGGACAGGGTACGAATGAGCAGTTCTTC. Its translation: CASSQENPGQGTNEQFF.

The CDR3 here is CASSQAVGAQGHYGYTF. DNA for the CDR3: TGCGCCAGCAGCCAAGCTGTCGGGGCTCAGGGTCACTATGGCTACACCTTC. The rearrangement links TRBV4-1 to TRBJ1-2; a possible D gene is TRBD1 (5 bases). Trimming took 1 base from V and 3 from J, leaving 18 bases between them. Germline CDR1 and CDR2: MGHRA and YSYEKL. The CDR3 sequence is 17 residues long.

The chain recombines TRBV7-9 with TRBJ2-2; D uncertain. The CDR3 runs 13 residues. Trimming took 1 base from V and 4 from J, leaving 4 bases between them. The germline gives CDR1 SEHNR, CDR2 FQNEAQ (reference sequence). CDR3 bases: TGTGCCAGCAGCTTAGTACCCACCGGGGAGCTGTTTTTT. This codes for CASSLVPTGELFF. The complete variable domain, with remaining parts taken from reference TRBV7-9 and TRBJ2-2, reads DTGVSQNPRHKITKRGQNVTFRCDPISEHNRLYWYRQTLGQGPEFLTYFQNEAQLEKSRLLSDRFSAERPKGSFSTLEIQRTEQGDSAMYLCASSLVPTGELFFGEGSRLTVL.